The sequence of this TCR beta chain was determined in a study of blood T cell repertoires in COVID-19. Study-wide context: COVID-19 samples from acute and convalescent phases originated in the United States, Italy and Spain. Nucleic acid was either cDNA or gDNA, and it came from T cells, B-cell-depleted T cells, or PBMCs.

The V and J ends lost 3 bases and 2 bases respectively, with 11 bases between them. The V gene's germline CDR1 is DFQATT and CDR2 SNEGSKA (reference sequence). This CDR3 is built from 14 residues. The authors' processing: Scientists estimated how many nucleated cells there were by amplifying reference gene primers. TCRdb's table, derived via immunoSEQ multiplex PCR, lists solely in-frame clones and lacks some. That table furnishes V, J and clone size, whereas the DNA furnished D and trimming. The sample carries 35,000 to 50,000 clones, about 88% recorded once. This TCR was recovered from a human donor in a cohort sampled during active COVID-19. The chain employs TRBV20-1 and TRBJ1-3; no clear D. Sequencing was performed on peripheral blood. For the CDR3, the DNA is TGCAGTGCTAGTGAGAACCAGGCTGGAAACACCATATATTTT. Amino acid sequence: CSASENQAGNTIYF.